Listed here are 15 T cell receptor beta chains from one sample, sequenced in a study of blood T cell repertoires in COVID-19. Sequenced by immunoSEQ multiplex PCR; TCRdb stores in-frame clones only, minus some. The sample lists 300,000 to 400,000 clones; 86% were seen once. Sequenced input: peripheral blood. The receptors stem from a woman in her fifties or sixties with COVID-19, enrolled during active disease.

The chain uses TRBV24-1 and TRBJ2-3; TRBD2 agrees at 9 bases. The CDR3 covers 16 residues. Germline CDR1 and CDR2: KGHDR and SFDVKD. V lost 3 bases, J lost 2 bases, and 5 bases stayed unmatched. This chain's CDR3 is CATSDPSGGHTDTQYF. The CDR3 DNA is TGTGCCACCAGTGATCCCAGCGGGGGGCACACAGATACGCAGTATTTT.

The chain has TRBV7-6 and TRBJ2-3, with no clear D. From germline, CDR1 is SGHVS and CDR2 FNYEAQ. CDR3 size: 13 residues. Trimming shortened V by 1 base and J by 1 base, and 3 bases separated the two germline ends. CDR3 DNA sequence: TGTGCCAGCAGCTTAGTCGGCACAGATACGCAGTATTTT. Encoded protein: CASSLVGTDTQYF.

The V call is TRBV12-3 or TRBV12-4, the J call TRBJ2-3, with TRBD1 identical over 8 bases. Unmatched junction bases numbered 0, after V lost 5 bases and J lost 8 bases. The CDR3 has 11 residues. The DNA of the CDR3 is TGTGCCAGCAGTACAGGGGGTACGCAGTATTTT. Its protein is CASSTGGTQYF.

The chain couples TRBV15 to TRBJ2-2; 11 nucleotides line up with TRBD2. Germline assignment: CDR1 LNHNV and CDR2 YYDKDF (reference sequence). The CDR3 is made up of 17 amino acids. Germline trimming cut 8 bases from V and 5 bases from J; bases unmatched to any gene: 13. CDR3 in DNA: TGTGCCACCGGGGATAGCGGGGGGGCATCCGGAACCGGGGAGCTGTTTTTT. The encoded protein is CATGDSGGASGTGELFF.

This sequence joins TRBV5-4 and TRBJ2-5, with 11 bases that match TRBD1. CDR1 SGHNT and CDR2 YYREEE come from the germline V gene (reference sequence). There are 15 residues in the CDR3. V shed 5 bases, J shed 5 bases, and the junction held 8 bases outside the gene matches. The CDR3 reads CASRSRTGGLETQYF. The CDR3 region has the DNA TGTGCCAGCAGATCCAGGACAGGGGGCTTGGAGACCCAGTACTTC.

This clone was recorded once. This chain connects TRBV12-3 or TRBV12-4 to TRBJ1-1, with D uncertain. The CDR3 spans 12 residues. Trimming stripped 6 bases from V and 3 bases from J, with 8 bases between. CDR3 residues: CASRVSDTEAFF. CDR3 sequence (DNA): TGTGCCAGCAGAGTTTCGGACACTGAAGCTTTCTTT.

On this clone: A much larger clone lies one base from this, so it may be a read error. This sequence joins TRBV7-3 and TRBJ1-1; possible D gene TRBD1, 6 bases. CDR1 SGHTA and CDR2 FQGTGA come from the germline V gene. The CDR3 spans 13 residues. Trimming took 4 bases from V and 4 from J, leaving 10 bases between them. CDR3: CASSSGHTTEAFF. For the CDR3, the DNA is TGTGCCAGCAGCTCGGGACACACCACTGAAGCTTTCTTT.

Turning to this clone: Other DNA sequences in this sample translate to the same CDR3. The chain is built from TRBV29-1 and TRBJ1-1, with D unresolved. The CDR3 runs 12 residues. The germline CDR1 and CDR2 sequences are SQVTM and ANQGSEA. Trimming removed 3 bases at V and 3 bases at J, with 8 bases between. CDR3 amino acids: CSVDSGYTEAFF. In nucleotides, the CDR3 is TGCAGCGTTGACAGCGGGTACACTGAAGCTTTCTTT.

J is TRBJ2-7 and V is TRBV6-5; 9 nucleotides agree with TRBD1. CDR3 length: 14 amino acids. Germline trimming cut 7 bases from V and 4 bases from J; bases unmatched to any gene: 8. Germline V gives CDR1 MNHEY, CDR2 SVGAGI. The CDR3 loop reads CASITRDRVYEQYF. DNA of the CDR3: TGTGCCAGCATAACCCGGGACAGGGTGTACGAGCAGTACTTC.

The chain combines TRBV7-3 with TRBJ1-6, with D perhaps matching TRBD1 (6 bases). The CDR3 extends over 16 amino acids. V gave up 0 bases and J gave up 6 bases, with 12 bases separating them. Germline V gene data show CDR1 as SGHTA and CDR2 as FQGTGA. DNA for the CDR3: TGTGCCAGCAGCTTAACGGGGGGGCGAGGTAATTCACCCCTCCACTTT. Protein sequence: CASSLTGGRGNSPLHF. Full variable domain (missing parts from reference TRBV7-3 and TRBJ1-6): GAGVSQTPSNKVTEKGKYVELRCDPISGHTALYWYRQSLGQGPEFLIYFQGTGAADDSGLPNDRFFAVRPEGSVSTLKIQRTERGDSAVYLCASSLTGGRGNSPLHFGNGTRLTVT.

This clone has a handful of counts. The rearrangement joins TRBV12-3 or TRBV12-4 to TRBJ1-2; possible D gene TRBD1, 5 bases. The CDR3 sequence is 12 residues long. V was clipped by 6 bases and J by 8 bases, with 13 bases between them. CDR3 amino acids: CASSHVGGGYTF. The CDR3 nucleotides read TGTGCCAGCAGCCATGTGGGGGGAGGCTACACCTTC.

A single count supports this clone. The V call is TRBV3-1 (or the pseudogene TRBV3-2), the J call TRBJ1-2; unclear D gene. The germline V gene has CDR1 LGHDT and CDR2 YNNKEL (reference sequence). Trimming removed 4 bases from V and 4 bases from J, with 10 bases in between. The CDR3 spans 13 residues. The CDR3 DNA follows: TGTGCCAGCAGCCCGACACGGGGCTATGGCTACACCTTC. Translation gives CASSPTRGYGYTF.

J is TRBJ1-1 and V is TRBV2, with D perhaps TRBD1 (6 bases). CDR1 SNHLY and CDR2 FYNNEI come from the germline V gene. Trimming took off 4 bases at V and 3 bases at J, with 15 bases between the two ends. The CDR3 consists of 15 residues. This chain's CDR3 is CASSVDQGIDTEAFF. The CDR3 DNA reads as TGTGCCAGCAGTGTAGATCAGGGGATCGACACTGAAGCTTTCTTT.

This clone has just a few counts. This chain joins TRBV5-1 and TRBJ1-2; D uncertain. CDR1 SGHRS and CDR2 YFSETQ come from the germline V gene. This CDR3 has 13 amino acids. Between the trimmed V and J ends, which lost 0 bases and 6 bases, there was a span of 9 bases. The CDR3 DNA reads TGCGCCAGCAGCTTGGAAGAGGTTGATGGCTACACCTTC. This translates into CASSLEEVDGYTF.

V and J are TRBV5-1 and TRBJ2-3; no reliable D call. Trimming cost V 5 bases and J 10 bases, with 20 bases left between them. The CDR3 spans 14 residues. Germline V gene data show CDR1 as SGHRS and CDR2 as YFSETQ. The CDR3 protein is CASSSIPGNQAQYF. CDR3 coding DNA: TGCGCCAGCAGTTCTATACCCGGCAACCAGGCGCAGTATTTT.